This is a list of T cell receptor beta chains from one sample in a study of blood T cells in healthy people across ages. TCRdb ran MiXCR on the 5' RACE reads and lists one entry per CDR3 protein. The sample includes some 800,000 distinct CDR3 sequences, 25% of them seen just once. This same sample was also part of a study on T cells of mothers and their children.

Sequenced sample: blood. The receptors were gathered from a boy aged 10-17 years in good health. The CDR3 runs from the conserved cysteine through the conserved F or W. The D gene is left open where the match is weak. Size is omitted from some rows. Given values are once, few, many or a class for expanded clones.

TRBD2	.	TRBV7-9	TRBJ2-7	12	TGTGCCAGCAGCCGGGGGGACCACGAGCAGTACTTC	CASSRGDHEQYF
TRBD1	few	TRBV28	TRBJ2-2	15	TGTGCCAGCAGTTCCGACAGGGGAAGAACCGGGGAGCTGTTTTTT	CASSSDRGRTGELFF
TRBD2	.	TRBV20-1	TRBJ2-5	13	TGCAGTGCTAGATTGAGCGGGGAAGAGACCCAGTACTTC	CSARLSGEETQYF
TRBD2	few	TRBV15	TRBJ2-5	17	TGTGCCACCAGCGTAGACAGGGGACTAGCGGGCCAAGAGACCCAGTACTTC	CATSVDRGLAGQETQYF
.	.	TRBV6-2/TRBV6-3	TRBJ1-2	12	TGTGCCAGCAGCGACAACAGCTATGGCTACACCTTC	CASSDNSYGYTF
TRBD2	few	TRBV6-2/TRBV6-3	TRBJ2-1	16	TGTGCCAGCAGACAAACCGGGACTAGCGGGAGGAATGAGCAGTTCTTC	CASRQTGTSGRNEQFF
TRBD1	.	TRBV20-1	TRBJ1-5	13	TGCAGTGCTAAACAGGGGGGGAATCAGCCCCAGCATTTT	CSAKQGGNQPQHF
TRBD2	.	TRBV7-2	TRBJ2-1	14	TGTGCCAGCAGCTTACAGCGGGGGGGCCTTGAGCAGTTCTTC	CASSLQRGGLEQFF
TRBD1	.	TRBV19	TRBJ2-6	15	TGTGCCAGTATAGAAGGGGGCACTGGGGCCAACGTCCTGACTTTC	CASIEGGTGANVLTF
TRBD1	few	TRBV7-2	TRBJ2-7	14	TGTGCCAGCAGCGCAATGTCACAGGGGGACGAGCAGTACTTC	CASSAMSQGDEQYF
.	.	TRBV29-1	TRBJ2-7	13	TGCAGCGTTGTATCGGACAGATCCTACGAGCAGTACTTC	CSVVSDRSYEQYF
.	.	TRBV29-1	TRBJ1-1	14	TGCAGCGTGGTGCGACGGACTATGAACACTGAAGCTTTCTTT	CSVVRRTMNTEAFF
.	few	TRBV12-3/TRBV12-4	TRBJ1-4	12	TGTGCCAGCAGTTGGTATCGGGGAGAACTGTTTTTT	CASSWYRGELFF
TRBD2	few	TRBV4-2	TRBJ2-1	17	TGTGCCAGCAGCCAAGACCCCGGGGGAGCGGGAGTAGATGAGCAGTTCTTC	CASSQDPGGAGVDEQFF
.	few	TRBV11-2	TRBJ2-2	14	TGTGCCAGCAGCCCGAACGACAACACCGGGGAGCTGTTTTTT	CASSPNDNTGELFF
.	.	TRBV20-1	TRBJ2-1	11	TGCAGTGCTAGTGTGCTAAATGAGCAGTTCTTC	CSASVLNEQFF
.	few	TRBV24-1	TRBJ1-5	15	TGTGCCACCAGTGACCTGGCGGGTTGGGATCAGCCCCAGCATTTT	CATSDLAGWDQPQHF
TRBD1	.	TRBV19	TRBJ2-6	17	TGTGCCAGTAGCACCGGGACAGGGCACTCAGGGGCCAACGTCCTGACTTTC	CASSTGTGHSGANVLTF
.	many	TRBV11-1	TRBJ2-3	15	TGTGCCAGCAGCTTAGCCTCGTTTAGCACAGATACGCAGTATTTT	CASSLASFSTDTQYF
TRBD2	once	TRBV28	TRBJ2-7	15	TGTGCCAGCAGTTTAGGGACTAGCGGGTGGGGCGAGCAGTACTTC	CASSLGTSGWGEQYF
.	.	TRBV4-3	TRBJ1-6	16	TGCGCCAGCAGCCTCAAAGGGGGCTCCTATAATTCACCCCTCCACTTT	CASSLKGGSYNSPLHF
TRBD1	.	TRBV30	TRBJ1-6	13	TGTGCCTGGACCGGGACAGGGAATTCACCCCTCCACTTT	CAWTGTGNSPLHF
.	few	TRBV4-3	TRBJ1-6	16	TGCGCCAGCAGCCAAGATGGGGGGACATATAATTCACCCCTCCACTTT	CASSQDGGTYNSPLHF
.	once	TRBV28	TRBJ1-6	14	TGTGCCAGCAGTTTGGACACGAGCAATTCACCCCTCCACTTT	CASSLDTSNSPLHF
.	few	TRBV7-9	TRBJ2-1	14	TGTGCCAGCTCCTCTAGCGAGACCTACAATGAGCAGTTCTTC	CASSSSETYNEQFF
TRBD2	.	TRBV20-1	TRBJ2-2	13	TGCAGTGCTCGGACTAGCGGCAAAGGGGAGCTGTTTTTT	CSARTSGKGELFF
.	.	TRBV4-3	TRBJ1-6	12	TGCGCCAGCAGCCAAAACCTGGGACCCCTCCACTTT	CASSQNLGPLHF
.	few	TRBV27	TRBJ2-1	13	TGTGCCAGCAGTTTACTAGCGAGCAATGAGCAGTTCTTC	CASSLLASNEQFF
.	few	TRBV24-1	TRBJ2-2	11	TGTGCCACCAGTTTCTTCGGGGAGCTGTTTTTT	CATSFFGELFF
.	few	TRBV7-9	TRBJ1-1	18	TGTGCCAGCAGCTTAGCGGTCAACAGCTGGGGGGGAAACACTGAAGCTTTCTTT	CASSLAVNSWGGNTEAFF
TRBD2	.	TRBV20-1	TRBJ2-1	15	TGCAGTGCTTCCCTCCTAGCGGCGGTCTACAATGAGCAGTTCTTC	CSASLLAAVYNEQFF
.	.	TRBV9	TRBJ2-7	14	TGTGCCAGCAGCGTAGAGTCTTCCAGGGGCGAGCAGTACTTC	CASSVESSRGEQYF
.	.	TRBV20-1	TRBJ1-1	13	TGCAGTGCTAGAAAAGAGCAGAACACTGAAGCTTTCTTT	CSARKEQNTEAFF
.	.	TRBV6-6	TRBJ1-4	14	TGTGCCAGCAGCACCCAGGGTGGGAGTGAAAAACTGTTTTTT	CASSTQGGSEKLFF
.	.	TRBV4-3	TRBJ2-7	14	TGCGCCAGCAGCCAAGATAAAGTTGAGTACGAGCAGTACTTC	CASSQDKVEYEQYF
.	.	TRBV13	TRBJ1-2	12	TGTGCCAGCAGCTTAGCAACCTATGGCTACGCCTTC	CASSLATYGYAF
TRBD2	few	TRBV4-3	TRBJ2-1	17	TGCGCCAGCAGCCATAACCTGGGCGGGAGATCCTACAATGAGCAGTTCTTC	CASSHNLGGRSYNEQFF
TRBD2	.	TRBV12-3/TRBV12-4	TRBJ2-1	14	TGTGCCAGCAGTCCGGGACTAGCGGGTCCCGGGGAGTACTTC	CASSPGLAGPGEYF
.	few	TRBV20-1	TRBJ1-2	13	TGCAGTGCTAGGTCGGGCCTAAACTATGGCTACACCTTC	CSARSGLNYGYTF
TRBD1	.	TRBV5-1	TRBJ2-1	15	TGCGCCAGCAGCTTGGTAGCTGCAGGGGGCGGTGAGCAGTTCTTC	CASSLVAAGGGEQFF
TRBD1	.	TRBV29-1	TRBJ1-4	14	TGCAGCGTTCGTGGGACAGGGGTTGGAGCAAAACTGTTTTTT	CSVRGTGVGAKLFF
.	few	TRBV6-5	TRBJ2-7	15	TGTGCCATCGAGCTTTCTGGGTTTAGCTCCTACGAGCAGTACTTC	CAIELSGFSSYEQYF
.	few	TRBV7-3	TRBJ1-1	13	TGTGCCAGCAGAAACGACCTGAACACTGAAGCTTTCTTT	CASRNDLNTEAFF
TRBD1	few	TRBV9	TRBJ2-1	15	TGTGCCAGCAGCGTGGGCGGGACAGGGGGAGATGAGCAGTTCTTC	CASSVGGTGGDEQFF
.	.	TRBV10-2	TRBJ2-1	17	TGCGCCAGCAGTGAGTCCGGCGGGCAGCTGTCCTACAATGAGCAGTTCTTC	CASSESGGQLSYNEQFF
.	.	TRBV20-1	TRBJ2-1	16	TGCAGTGCTAGAGAGGCAGCGCAAAGCTCCTACAATGAGCAGTTCTTC	CSAREAAQSSYNEQFF
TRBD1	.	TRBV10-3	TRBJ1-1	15	TGTGCCATCAGTGAAAGGACAGGGGGCGGAACTGAAGCTTTCTTT	CAISERTGGGTEAFF
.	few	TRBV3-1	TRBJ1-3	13	TGTGCCAGCAGCCCGACAGGTTCGCACACCATATATTTT	CASSPTGSHTIYF
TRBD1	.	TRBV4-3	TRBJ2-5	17	TGCGCCAGCAGCCATGGGCCGGGACAGGGTTCCGGGGAGACCCAGTACTTC	CASSHGPGQGSGETQYF